This T cell receptor delta chain came from a study of γδ T cells in repeated Plasmodium falciparum infection. Study as a whole: Donors were malaria-exposed Malian children or age- and gender-matched Australian children. Malaria-naive adults were infected with P. falciparum NF54 four times over about 600 days. Study conclusions and caveats: Waves of new clonotype selection appeared after repeated controlled infections in Vdelta2-negative, largely Vdelta1+, gammadelta T cells.

Trimming took 3 bases from V and 3 from J; bases not matched to a gene: 31. The CDR3 spans 24 residues. The germline V gene encodes CDR1 TSWWSYY and CDR2 QGS. TCRdb re-identified clones in the multiplex PCR reads via CATT. The sample lists roughly 86,000 delta-chain clones, 1.4% occurring once. Gammadelta T cells were flow-sorted from PBMC into Vgamma9/Vdelta2+ and Vdelta2-negative populations for bulk analysis. This clone has at least ten counts. Its antigen is unknown. Other DNA sequences of this sample code for an identical CDR3. This rearrangement joins TRDV1 to TRDJ1; 10 bases match TRDD3. Sequenced input: gamma-delta T cells from blood. This clonotype was sampled from a pool of human donors (malaria-infected and uninfected, not separated). CDR3 sequence: CALGEYPFLPALRGDTQNSDKLIF. The CDR3 coding sequence is TGTGCTCTTGGGGAGTACCCGTTCCTACCGGCACTGAGGGGGGATACGCAAAATTCCGATAAACTCATCTTT.